The clone carrying this T cell receptor beta chain was found once. The sample originates from a study of blood T cell repertoires in COVID-19. Study context: T cells, B-cell-depleted T cells, or PBMCs provided the cDNA or gDNA that served as material.

Authors' analysis steps: By means of reference gene primer amplification, nucleated cell counts were estimated. Clones were read by immunoSEQ multiplex PCR, and TCRdb kept only the in-frame ones, dropping some. V and J calls and clone size are copied from that table; D and trimming were computed from the DNA. Among about 100,000 clones listed, around nine tenths were seen once. Germline V gives CDR1 SGHRS, CDR2 YFSETQ. The CDR3 contains 13 residues. V lost 3 bases and J 9 bases, leaving 13 bases between the germline ends. This chain links TRBV5-1 with TRBJ2-1, with D possibly being TRBD1 (6 bases). The sequencing input was peripheral blood. The TCR comes from a human donor in a cohort sampled during active COVID-19. CDR3 DNA sequence: TGCGCCAGCAGCTCCACCCGAGGGGGTGAGCAGTTCTTC. Its translation is CASSSTRGGEQFF.